A single sample is the source of the 10 T cell receptor beta chains below, sequenced in a study of long-term antiretroviral therapy in people with HIV. The assay, immunoSEQ v3.0, was run at survey level. Sequencing used immunoSEQ multiplex PCR; TCRdb keeps in-frame clones, though not all of them. The table records 10,000 to 14,000 clones, 85% to 90% of them present only once. Source: unsorted PBMCs, taken 0.2 years before starting antiretroviral therapy. These receptors all stem from a middle-aged woman with HIV.

J is TRBJ2-1 and V is TRBV5-6; D gene uncertain. The length of the CDR3 is 11 residues. CDR1 is SGHDT and CDR2 is YYEEEE in the germline V gene. V dropped 4 bases and J dropped 4 bases, with 3 bases sitting between them. The CDR3 coding sequence is TGTGCCAGCAGCCAATACAATGAGCAGTTCTTC. This encodes CASSQYNEQFF.

The gene calls are TRBV11-2 and TRBJ2-7; D is perhaps TRBD2 (6 bases). Deletions cut 6 bases from V and 2 bases from J, with 14 bases between. The germline gives CDR1 SGHAT, CDR2 FQNNGV. The length of the CDR3 is 14 residues. The CDR3 spells CASSSGTSTYEQYF. The CDR3 DNA follows: TGTGCCAGCAGTTCCGGGACTTCGACCTACGAGCAGTACTTC.

This chain joins TRBV29-1 and TRBJ2-3; TRBD2 matches 9 bases. From germline, CDR1 is SQVTM and CDR2 ANQGSEA. The V gene end was trimmed by 4 bases and the J gene end by 1 base; junction bases not matched to a gene: 0. The CDR3 runs to 13 residues. This chain's CDR3 is CSVVAGGTDTQYF. Here the CDR3 DNA reads TGCAGCGTTGTAGCGGGGGGCACAGATACGCAGTATTTT.

The chain employs TRBV14 and TRBJ1-2; the match to TRBD1 covers 7 bases. The CDR3 spans 13 residues. After removal of 4 bases from V and 7 bases from J, the junction contained 6 bases not matched to a gene. Germline V gene data show CDR1 as SGHDN and CDR2 as FVKESK. CDR3 residues: CASSPNTGVGYTF. The DNA for the CDR3 is TGTGCCAGCAGCCCGAATACAGGGGTTGGCTACACCTTC.

The chain has TRBV5-1 and TRBJ2-1; TRBD1 matches at 7 bases. This CDR3 has 14 amino acids. J lost 8 bases, V lost 0 bases, and 5 bases had no gene match. Germline lookup yields CDR1 SGHRS and CDR2 YFSETQ. The CDR3 DNA follows: TGCGCCAGCAGCTTGGGACAGGGTGAGGATGAGCAGTTCTTC. Translated, it gives CASSLGQGEDEQFF.

The chain uses TRBV6-5 and TRBJ1-1; 8 nucleotides align to TRBD1. CDR1 is MNHEY, CDR2 SVGAGI, per germline. The CDR3 runs to 15 residues. Germline trimming cut 2 bases from V and 4 bases from J; bases unmatched to any gene: 6. The CDR3: CASSYGSTGGTEAFF. The CDR3 nucleotides read TGTGCCAGCAGTTACGGTTCCACAGGGGGCACTGAAGCTTTCTTT.

This clone showed up just once. The genes are TRBV19 and TRBJ1-1, with TRBD1 matching over 7 bases. Trimming cost V 4 bases and J 4 bases; bases outside gene matches: 9. This CDR3 region has 15 residues. Germline V lookup: CDR1 LNHDA, CDR2 SQIVND (reference sequence). The CDR3 region is CASSNGIQGGTEAFF. The CDR3 nucleotides are TGTGCCAGTAGTAACGGGATCCAGGGGGGCACTGAAGCTTTCTTT.

The chain links TRBV19 to TRBJ1-2, with D perhaps TRBD1 (5 bases). Germline lookup yields CDR1 LNHDA and CDR2 SQIVND (reference sequence). This CDR3 region has 15 residues. V lost 9 bases, J lost 4 bases, and 21 bases lay in between. The CDR3 region is CASSLMAGTGYGYTF. CDR3 in DNA: TGTGCCAGCTCCCTGATGGCGGGGACGGGCTATGGCTACACCTTC.

The chain recombines TRBV7-2 with TRBJ2-5; maybe TRBD2 (6 bases). Germline values: CDR1 SGHTA, CDR2 FQGNSA. This CDR3 contains 12 residues. Trimming removed 5 bases at V and 5 bases at J, with 9 bases between. For the CDR3, the DNA is TGTGCCAGCAGCCAGCGGGCTGAGACCCAGTACTTC. This codes for CASSQRAETQYF.

This sequence joins TRBV29-1 and TRBJ1-1, with D uncertain. The CDR3 loop spans 11 amino acids. The germline CDR1 and CDR2 sequences are SQVTM and ANQGSEA. V was cut by 5 bases and J by 1 base, with 5 bases left in between. The CDR3 region is CSVYTNTEAFF. CDR3 bases: TGCAGCGTTTACACGAACACTGAAGCTTTCTTT.